This TCR beta chain is drawn from a study of control samples from healthy donors and cancer patients. V trimming: 4 bases; J trimming: 0 bases; junction bases outside the gene matches: 3. The V gene's germline CDR1 is SQVTM and CDR2 ANQGSEA. The CDR3 has 14 residues. TCRdb keeps only in-frame clones here, not all; method: immunoSEQ multiplex PCR. The sample totals some 190,000 clones; its top ten clones hold approximately 2.2%. The sequenced sample was blood. The V and J genes are TRBV29-1 and TRBJ1-3, with 7 bases aligning to TRBD1. The TCR was taken from a woman between 25 and 40 years old in good health. This CDR3 reads CSVGGTDSGNTIYF. The DNA of the CDR3 is TGCAGCGTTGGCGGGACAGACTCTGGAAACACCATATATTTT.